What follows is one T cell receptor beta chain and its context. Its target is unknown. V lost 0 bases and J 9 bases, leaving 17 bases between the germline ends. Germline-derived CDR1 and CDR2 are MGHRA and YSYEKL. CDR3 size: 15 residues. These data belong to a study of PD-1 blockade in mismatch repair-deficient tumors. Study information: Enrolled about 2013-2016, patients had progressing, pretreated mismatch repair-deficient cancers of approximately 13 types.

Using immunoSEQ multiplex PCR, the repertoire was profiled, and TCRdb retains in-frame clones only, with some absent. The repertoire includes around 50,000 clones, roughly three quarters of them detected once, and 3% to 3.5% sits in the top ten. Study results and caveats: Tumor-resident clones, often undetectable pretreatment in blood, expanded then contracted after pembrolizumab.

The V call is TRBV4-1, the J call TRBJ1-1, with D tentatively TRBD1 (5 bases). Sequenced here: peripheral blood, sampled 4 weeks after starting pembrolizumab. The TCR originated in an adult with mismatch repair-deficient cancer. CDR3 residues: CASSQEGAGKVKAFF. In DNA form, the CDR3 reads TGCGCCAGCAGCCAAGAAGGGGCTGGGAAAGTAAAAGCTTTCTTT.